The present TCR beta chain was sequenced within a study of neurological immune-mediated disorders. V lost 1 base, J lost 6 bases, and 8 bases stayed unmatched. The germline V gene encodes CDR1 LGHDT and CDR2 YNNKEL (reference sequence). This CDR3 spans 17 amino acids. This clonotype occurred many times. Its antigen is not known. The cDNA was produced through 5'RACE with 10-nucleotide random UMIs. One entry per CDR3 protein, called by TCRdb with MiXCR from the 5' RACE reads. The table records tens of thousands of distinct CDR3 sequences, 4.5% to 7% of them present only once. General observations from the study: One cluster of related CDR3 sequences contained, by phylogenetic grouping, the repertoires of 18 of 34 multiple sclerosis patients and formed a possible signature.

The genes are TRBV3-1 and TRBJ2-2, with TRBD2 matching over 10 bases. This TCR derives from a woman younger than 30 with multiple sclerosis. The specimen was CD4+ T cells from blood. The CDR3 nucleotides are TGTGCCAGCAGCCAAGGTCCCCTAGCGGGAGTCTCCGGGGAGCTGTTTTTT. This encodes CASSQGPLAGVSGELFF.